This TCR beta chain was found in a study of T cell repertoires in cytomegalovirus infection (dated by TCRdb to about 2019). About the investigation overall: The peptide stimulations were aimed at well-studied HLA-B-restricted epitopes as well as recently identified HLA-C-restricted CMV epitopes, whose presentation resists viral immunomodulation. Donor HLA type was relevant to the analysis, because carriage of CMV infection together with the matching HLA type was indicated by public TCR beta signatures.

The instrument given in TCRdb is Illumina HiSeq 1500. TCRdb redid the processing of the public reads, applying fastp at Q25 and MiXCR, and retained in-frame beta chains. Rows with a matching CDR3 protein are joined into one entry that keeps the most common DNA and genes. This sample gives roughly 500,000 distinct CDR3 sequences in total; more than 30% of them show up just once. The biggest ten clones account for roughly a sixth of the sample. The full study reports these points: Carriers of CMV infection plus the relevant HLA type were discriminated by the cumulative frequency of public TCR beta family members in the study cohort and in an independent roughly 370-donor cohort. The ex vivo response was dominated by HLA-C-restricted CMV-specific TCR beta clonotypes, which also provided the single most frequent clonotype in two of eight donors.

The junction carries 14 bases between V and J, which are trimmed by 6 bases and 0 bases respectively. Including cysteine and phenylalanine, the CDR3 has 15 amino acids. Of the read, only the CDR3 DNA is kept; its 45 bases are in frame from base 1. The germline V gene encodes CDR1 LGHNT and CDR2 FRNRAP. There are a few counts of this clonotype. Its antigen remains unidentified. One base away there is no much larger clone; base qualities are not given. Interpreted using the paper, the treatment or condition label stands for: in vitro stimulation with specific CMV peptide epitopes to enrich CMV-specific T cells.

Recombination joined TRBV12-5 with TRBJ2-5; no D gene is confidently identified. The sample was cultured PBMCs, taken from culture after CMV antigen stimulation. The TCR was taken from a human donor in good health (CMV status not recorded). Some clones in this sample may be carry-over from other donors' samples. The DNA sequence is as follows: TGTGCTAGTGGCCCTGGCACAGCGTACCAAGAGACCCAGTACTTC. Translated, this is CASGPGTAYQETQYF.